This T cell receptor beta chain was found in a study of high-grade serous ovarian cancer treatment subgroups. Study-level information: Mean per sample: around 14,000 reads, some 8,100 unique TCR beta rearrangements.

Trimming cost V 4 bases and J 6 bases; bases outside gene matches: 5. The CDR3 is 14 residues long. The germline CDR1 and CDR2 sequences are MGHRA and YSYEKL. Profiled with immunoSEQ multiplex PCR; TCRdb holds only in-frame clones, not every one. Here the sample spans roughly 7,600 clones, more than 60% being singletons. Tumor samples were taken before definitive surgery or chemotherapy. The chain couples TRBV4-1 to TRBJ2-2, with TRBD1 identical over 7 bases. Material for sequencing was tumor tissue. This sequence originates from a human donor with high-grade serous ovarian cancer. CDR3 nucleotide sequence: TGCGCCAGCAGCCTAGACAGGGTTTCCGGGGAGCTGTTTTTT. The encoded protein is CASSLDRVSGELFF.